This is a list of T cell receptor beta chains from one sample in a study of Graves' ophthalmopathy and Graves' hyperthyroidism. TCRdb re-analysed the multiplex PCR reads in MiXCR, keeping a single row per CDR3 protein. The sample holds over a million distinct CDR3 sequences, roughly 35% seen once. Input material: peripheral blood or thyroid tissue (not recorded which). All receptors derive from an adult man with Graves' hyperthyroidism. Both conserved end residues are part of each CDR3. D genes are given only for firm matches. Rows may omit the clone size; those that give it use once, few, many or a size class.

d_gene	v_gene	j_gene	abundance	CDR3nt	CDR3aa
TRBD1	TRBV10-3	TRBJ2-5	NA	TGTGCCATCAGTGACAGGGGGATGGAGACCCAGTACTTC	CAISDRGMETQYF
NA	TRBV2	TRBJ2-7	NA	TGTGCCAGCAGTTTAAGTTCAGGAGTCGACGAGCAGTACTTC	CASSLSSGVDEQYF
TRBD1	TRBV10-2	TRBJ2-7	many	TGTGCCAGCAGTGCTGGACAGGGCATCTACGAGCAGTACTTC	CASSAGQGIYEQYF
NA	TRBV30	TRBJ1-1	once	TGTGCCTGGAGTCCCCGAGACACTGAAGCTTTCTTT	CAWSPRDTEAFF
NA	TRBV7-2	TRBJ1-1	NA	TGCGCCAGCAGCCAAAATCCGAGAAACACTGAAGCTTTCTTT	CASSQNPRNTEAFF
TRBD1	TRBV7-9	TRBJ1-2	many	TGTGCCAGCAGCCTACAACTTGGGACAGGGGGCCGTTATTATCGTGGCTACACCTTC	CASSLQLGTGGRYYRGYTF
TRBD2	TRBV20-1	TRBJ2-5	many	TGCAGTGCGCCGGGACTAGCGGGAGAGACCCAGTACTTC	CSAPGLAGETQYF
NA	TRBV19	TRBJ1-1	many	TGTGCCAGTAGTATAGATACAGGGCCAGGGTTAACTGAAGCTTTCTTT	CASSIDTGPGLTEAFF
NA	TRBV29-1	TRBJ1-2	NA	TGCAGCGTTGACGATGAGGAGGACTACACCTTC	CSVDDEEDYTF
NA	TRBV29-1	TRBJ1-2	NA	TGCAGCGTTGTGTATATGCCTGGAAACACCTTC	CSVVYMPGNTF
NA	TRBV19	TRBJ1-1	many	TGTGCCAGTACTGGCAGGAAGAACACTGAAGCTTTCTTT	CASTGRKNTEAFF
NA	TRBV7-2	TRBJ2-2	NA	TGTGCCAGCAGCTTAGTCGCGGAGACCGGGGAGCTGTTTTTT	CASSLVAETGELFF
NA	TRBV29-1	TRBJ1-2	many	TGCAGCGTTCCGCCAGGGACTAACTATGGCTACACCTTC	CSVPPGTNYGYTF
TRBD1	TRBV20-1	TRBJ1-6	NA	TGCAGTGCTAGAATGGGGACAGGGGTTTCACCCCTCCACTTT	CSARMGTGVSPLHF
NA	TRBV19	TRBJ2-2	NA	TGTGCCAGTAAAAGGGGGACCGGGGAGCTGTTTTTT	CASKRGTGELFF
NA	TRBV7-8	TRBJ2-5	NA	TGTGCCAGCAGCCCACCCGGGACTGAAGAAGAGACCCAGTACTTC	CASSPPGTEEETQYF
NA	TRBV15	TRBJ1-2	many	TGTGCCACCAGCCCTACGGGACCGTCTAACTATGGCTACACCTTC	CATSPTGPSNYGYTF
TRBD1	TRBV20-1	TRBJ1-1	NA	TGCAGTGCACCGGACAGGGGAAGGACTGAAGCTTTCTTT	CSAPDRGRTEAFF
TRBD1	TRBV29-1	TRBJ1-1	NA	TGCAGCGTTGAAGCGGCTTGGACAGGGATTGCTGAAGCTTTCTTT	CSVEAAWTGIAEAFF
TRBD1	TRBV29-1	TRBJ1-2	many	TGCAGCGTCGTCGAAGACGGGACAGGAGACTACTATGGCTACACCTTC	CSVVEDGTGDYYGYTF
TRBD1	TRBV28	TRBJ1-6	few	TGTGCCAGCAACACCCCCGCAACAGGGGGTCGTAATTCACCCCTCCACTTT	CASNTPATGGRNSPLHF
TRBD2	TRBV11-2	TRBJ2-2	few	TGTGCCAGCAGCGCAGGGACTAGCGCTCGGAGGGGCACCGGGGAGCTGTTTTTT	CASSAGTSARRGTGELFF
TRBD2	TRBV19	TRBJ2-7	many	TGTGCCAGTAGTGGGCTAGCGGGATACGAGCAGTACTTC	CASSGLAGYEQYF
NA	TRBV10-3	TRBJ1-2	NA	TGTGCCAGCAGTCCCCGGACGCCCCGGGAAACGGATGGCTACACCTTC	CASSPRTPRETDGYTF
TRBD1	TRBV13	TRBJ1-6	many	TGTGCCAGCAGCTTGACCGGGACAGTTCATTCACCCCTCCACTTT	CASSLTGTVHSPLHF
NA	TRBV5-1	TRBJ1-5	many	TGTGCCAGCAGTTTAGTGTTCAATCAGCCCCAGCATTTT	CASSLVFNQPQHF
NA	TRBV30	TRBJ1-4	few	TGTGCCTGGAGTGACTTAAGGACGGTCCTGTTTTTT	CAWSDLRTVLFF
NA	TRBV5-8	TRBJ2-7	few	TGTGCCAGCAGCTCACCGGGGATTTACGAGCAGTACTTC	CASSSPGIYEQYF
TRBD2	TRBV7-3	TRBJ2-2	few	TGTGCCAGCAGCTTAGACCACTCTAGCGGGGTTTACGCCGGGGAGCTGTTTTTT	CASSLDHSSGVYAGELFF
TRBD1	TRBV7-2	TRBJ1-5	many	TGTGCCAGCCAATCCGACAGGGGGTATCAGCCCCAGCATTTT	CASQSDRGYQPQHF
NA	TRBV5-4	TRBJ1-1	NA	TGTGCCAGCAGCGTGCAGGGGAGTCTCCTCGAAGCTTTCTTT	CASSVQGSLLEAFF
TRBD1	TRBV12-3/TRBV12-4	TRBJ1-2	few	TGTGCCAGCAGTATCGGACAGGGGGCGGAAGTGTATGGCTACACCTTC	CASSIGQGAEVYGYTF
NA	TRBV12-3/TRBV12-4	TRBJ1-2	NA	TGTGCCAGCAGACGGGGGGATACGGGGAGATGGGGCTACACCTTC	CASRRGDTGRWGYTF
TRBD2	TRBV29-1	TRBJ2-7	NA	TGCAGCGCCGAAGCGGGAGTAGCCGACTACGAGCAGTACTTC	CSAEAGVADYEQYF
NA	TRBV7-2	TRBJ2-7	NA	TGTGCCAGCAGCTTAGCGGGTGTGATCGATATGACAGGAGCCAGGGAGCAGTACTTC	CASSLAGVIDMTGAREQYF
NA	TRBV15	TRBJ1-1	NA	TGTGCCACCAAGTTCTCGTACGGAACAGGGTTTTCGCCCTTGAACACTGAAGCTTTCTTT	CATKFSYGTGFSPLNTEAFF
NA	TRBV20-1	TRBJ2-5	many	TGCAGTGCTAGAGGGATGGCCCAAGAGACCCAGTACTTC	CSARGMAQETQYF
NA	TRBV14	TRBJ1-4	many	TGTGCCAGCAGCCGAGGGGAAACCTACGAAAAACTGTTTTTT	CASSRGETYEKLFF
NA	TRBV4-2	TRBJ2-7	few	TGTGCCAGCAGTCTCTCTCGGGGGGCGAGGGAGCAGTACTTC	CASSLSRGAREQYF
TRBD1	TRBV29-1	TRBJ1-2	many	TGCAGCGTTGAAAAGGACAGGGCTAACTATGGCTACACCTTC	CSVEKDRANYGYTF
NA	TRBV7-9	TRBJ2-7	NA	TGTGCCAGCAGCCCTACTAGTCTTACTGTGTACGAGCAGTACTTC	CASSPTSLTVYEQYF
NA	TRBV24-1	TRBJ2-5	many	TGTGCCACCAGTGAGTCGGGGAGGAGAGCACAAGAGACCCAGTACTTC	CATSESGRRAQETQYF
NA	TRBV4-3	TRBJ1-1	NA	TGCGCCAGCAGCCAGGTGGCTGGGGCAGGGGACACTGAAGCTTTCTTT	CASSQVAGAGDTEAFF
TRBD1	TRBV6-5	TRBJ1-2	many	TGTGCCAGCAGGCGAGGACAGGGGTCGTATGGCTACACCTTC	CASRRGQGSYGYTF